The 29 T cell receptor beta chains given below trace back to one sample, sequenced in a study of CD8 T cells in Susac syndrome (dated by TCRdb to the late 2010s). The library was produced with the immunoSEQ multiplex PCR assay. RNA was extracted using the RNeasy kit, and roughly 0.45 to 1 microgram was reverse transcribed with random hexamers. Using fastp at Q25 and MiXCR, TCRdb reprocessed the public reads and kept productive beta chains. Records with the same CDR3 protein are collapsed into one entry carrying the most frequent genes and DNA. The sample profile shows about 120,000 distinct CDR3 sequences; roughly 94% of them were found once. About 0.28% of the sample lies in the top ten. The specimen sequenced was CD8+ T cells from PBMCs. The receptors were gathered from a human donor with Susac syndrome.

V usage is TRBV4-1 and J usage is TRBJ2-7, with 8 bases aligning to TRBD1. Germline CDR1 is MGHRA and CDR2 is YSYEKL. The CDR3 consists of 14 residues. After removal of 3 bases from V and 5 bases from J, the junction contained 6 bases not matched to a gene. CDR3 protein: CASSHRTGLDEQYF. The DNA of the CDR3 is TGCGCCAGCAGCCACCGGACAGGGTTGGACGAGCAGTACTTC.

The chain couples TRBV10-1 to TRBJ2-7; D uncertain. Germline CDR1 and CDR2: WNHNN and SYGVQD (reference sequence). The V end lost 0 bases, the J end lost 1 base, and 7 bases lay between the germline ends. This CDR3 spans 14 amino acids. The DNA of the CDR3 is TGCGCCAGCAGTGAGTCTCCCGGGTCCTACGAGCAGTACTTC. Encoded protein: CASSESPGSYEQYF.

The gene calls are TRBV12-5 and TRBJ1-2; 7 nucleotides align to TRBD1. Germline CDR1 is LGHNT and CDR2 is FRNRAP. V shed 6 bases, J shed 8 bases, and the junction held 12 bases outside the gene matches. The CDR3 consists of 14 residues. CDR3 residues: CASGTGAPLFGYTF. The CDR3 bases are TGTGCTAGTGGCACAGGGGCCCCCTTGTTCGGCTACACCTTC.

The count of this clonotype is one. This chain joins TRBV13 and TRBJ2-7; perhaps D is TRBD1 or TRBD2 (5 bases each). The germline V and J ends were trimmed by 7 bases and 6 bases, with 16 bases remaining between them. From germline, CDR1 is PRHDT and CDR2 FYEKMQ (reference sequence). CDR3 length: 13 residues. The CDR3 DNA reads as TGTGCCAGCACCGAAAGAGGGGACCCCGAGCAGTACTTC. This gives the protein CASTERGDPEQYF.

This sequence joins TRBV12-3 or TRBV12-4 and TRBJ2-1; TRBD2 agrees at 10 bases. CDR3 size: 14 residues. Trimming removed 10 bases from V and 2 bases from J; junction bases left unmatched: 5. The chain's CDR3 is CATRTSGAYNEQFF. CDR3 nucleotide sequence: TGTGCCACCAGAACTAGCGGGGCCTACAATGAGCAGTTCTTC.

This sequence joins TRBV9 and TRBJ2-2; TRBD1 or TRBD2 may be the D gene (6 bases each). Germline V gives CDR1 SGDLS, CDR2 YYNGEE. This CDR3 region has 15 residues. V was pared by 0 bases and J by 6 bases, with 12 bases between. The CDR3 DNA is TGTGCCAGCAGCGTAGCTACTAGGGGGGCCGGGGAGCTGTTTTTT. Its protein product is CASSVATRGAGELFF. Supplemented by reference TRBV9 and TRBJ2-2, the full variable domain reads DSGVTQTPKHLITATGQRVTLRCSPRSGDLSVYWYQQSLDQGLQFLIQYYNGEERAKGNILERFSAQQFPDLHSELNLSSLELGDSALYFCASSVATRGAGELFFGEGSRLTVL.

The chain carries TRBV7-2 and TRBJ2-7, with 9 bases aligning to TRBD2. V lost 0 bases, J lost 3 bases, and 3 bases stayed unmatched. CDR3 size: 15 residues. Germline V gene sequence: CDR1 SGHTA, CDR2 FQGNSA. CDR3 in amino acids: CASSLAAGGLYEQYF. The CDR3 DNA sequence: TGTGCCAGCAGCTTAGCTGCGGGGGGGCTCTACGAGCAGTACTTC.

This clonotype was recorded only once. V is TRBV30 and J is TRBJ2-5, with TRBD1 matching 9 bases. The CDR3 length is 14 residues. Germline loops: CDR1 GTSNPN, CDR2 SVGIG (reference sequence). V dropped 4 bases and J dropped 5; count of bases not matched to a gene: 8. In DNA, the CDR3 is TGTGCCTGGACCGGTGGACAGGGGACTGAGACCCAGTACTTC. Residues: CAWTGGQGTETQYF.

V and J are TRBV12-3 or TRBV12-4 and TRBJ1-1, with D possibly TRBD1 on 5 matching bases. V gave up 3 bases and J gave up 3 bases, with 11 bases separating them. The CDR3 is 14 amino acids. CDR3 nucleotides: TGTGCCAGCAGTTTGCGGCAGGGATACACTGAAGCTTTCTTT. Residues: CASSLRQGYTEAFF.

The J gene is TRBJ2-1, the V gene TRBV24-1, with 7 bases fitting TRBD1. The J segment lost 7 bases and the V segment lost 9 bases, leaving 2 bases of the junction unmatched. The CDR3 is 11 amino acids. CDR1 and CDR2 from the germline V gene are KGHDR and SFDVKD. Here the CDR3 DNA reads TGTGCCACCGCAGGGGGAAATGAGCAGTTCTTC. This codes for CATAGGNEQFF.

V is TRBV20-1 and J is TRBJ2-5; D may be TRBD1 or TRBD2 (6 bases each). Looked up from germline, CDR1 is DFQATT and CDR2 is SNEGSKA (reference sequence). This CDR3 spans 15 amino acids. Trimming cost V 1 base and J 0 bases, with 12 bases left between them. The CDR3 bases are TGCAGTGCTAGAGGGGAGGACAGAAACCAAGAGACCCAGTACTTC. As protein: CSARGEDRNQETQYF.

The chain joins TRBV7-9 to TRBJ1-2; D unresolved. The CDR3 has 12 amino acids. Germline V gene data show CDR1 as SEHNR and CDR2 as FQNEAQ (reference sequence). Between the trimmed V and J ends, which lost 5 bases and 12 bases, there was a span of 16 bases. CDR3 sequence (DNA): TGTGCCAGCAGCCCCCCCCATCCCGGCGACACCTTC. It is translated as CASSPPHPGDTF.

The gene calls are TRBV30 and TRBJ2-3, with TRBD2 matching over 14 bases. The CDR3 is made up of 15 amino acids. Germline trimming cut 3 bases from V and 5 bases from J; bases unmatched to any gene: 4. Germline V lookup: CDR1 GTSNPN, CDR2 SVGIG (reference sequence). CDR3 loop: CAWRLGLAGGDTQYF. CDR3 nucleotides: TGTGCCTGGAGGCTAGGACTAGCGGGGGGAGATACGCAGTATTTT.

CDR3 in DNA: TGTGCCAGCAGCCCGCGTTGGGACGAGCAGTACTTC. Encoded protein: CASSPRWDEQYF. The J gene is TRBJ2-7, the V gene TRBV7-9; D is uncertain. Looked up from germline, CDR1 is SEHNR and CDR2 is FQNEAQ (reference sequence). This CDR3 has 12 residues. Trimming took off 5 bases at V and 5 bases at J, with 10 bases between the two ends.

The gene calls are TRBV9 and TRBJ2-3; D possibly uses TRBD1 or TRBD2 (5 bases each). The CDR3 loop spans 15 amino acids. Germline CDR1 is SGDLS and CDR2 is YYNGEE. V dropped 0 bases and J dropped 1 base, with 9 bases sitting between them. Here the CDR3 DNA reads TGTGCCAGCAGCGTAGGGGGGTCTGGCACAGATACGCAGTATTTT. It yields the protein CASSVGGSGTDTQYF.

DNA for the CDR3: TGTGCCAGCAGCTGGATGGGTTTCACCGGGGAGCTGTTTTTT. Encoded protein: CASSWMGFTGELFF. The V and J genes are TRBV11-2 and TRBJ2-2; D unresolved. This CDR3 has 14 amino acids. Germline CDR1 reads SGHAT; CDR2 reads FQNNGV. The ends were cut back, 4 bases at V and 4 bases at J, with 10 bases in the middle.

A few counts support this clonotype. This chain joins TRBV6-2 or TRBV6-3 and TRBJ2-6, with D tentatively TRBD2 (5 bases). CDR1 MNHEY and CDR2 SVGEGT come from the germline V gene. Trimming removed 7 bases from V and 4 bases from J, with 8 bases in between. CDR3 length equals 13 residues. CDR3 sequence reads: CASTGSGANVLTF. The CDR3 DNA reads TGTGCCAGCACGGGATCCGGGGCCAACGTCCTGACTTTC.

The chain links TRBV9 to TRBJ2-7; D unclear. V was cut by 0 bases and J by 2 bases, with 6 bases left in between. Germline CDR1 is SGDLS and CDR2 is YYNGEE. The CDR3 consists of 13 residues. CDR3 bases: TGTGCCAGCAGCGTAGACCCGACCTACGAGCAGTACTTC. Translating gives CASSVDPTYEQYF.

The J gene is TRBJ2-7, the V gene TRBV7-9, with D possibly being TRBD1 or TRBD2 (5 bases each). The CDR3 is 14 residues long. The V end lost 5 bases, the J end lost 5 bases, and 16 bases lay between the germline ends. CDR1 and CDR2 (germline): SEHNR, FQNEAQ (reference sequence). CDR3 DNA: TGTGCCAGCAGCCCCACAGGAGGATCAGACGAGCAGTACTTC. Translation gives CASSPTGGSDEQYF.

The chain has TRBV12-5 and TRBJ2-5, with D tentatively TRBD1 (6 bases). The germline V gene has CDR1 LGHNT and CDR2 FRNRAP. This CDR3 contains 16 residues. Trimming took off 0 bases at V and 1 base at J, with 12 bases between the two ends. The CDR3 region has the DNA TGTGCTAGTGGTTTGGTACTTAACAGGGTCCAAGAGACCCAGTACTTC. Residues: CASGLVLNRVQETQYF.

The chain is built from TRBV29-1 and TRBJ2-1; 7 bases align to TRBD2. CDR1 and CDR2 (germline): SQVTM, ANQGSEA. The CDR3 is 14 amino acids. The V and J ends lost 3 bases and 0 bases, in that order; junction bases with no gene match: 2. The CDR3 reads CSVEGGSSYNEQFF. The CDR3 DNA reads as TGCAGCGTTGAGGGGGGGAGCTCCTACAATGAGCAGTTCTTC.

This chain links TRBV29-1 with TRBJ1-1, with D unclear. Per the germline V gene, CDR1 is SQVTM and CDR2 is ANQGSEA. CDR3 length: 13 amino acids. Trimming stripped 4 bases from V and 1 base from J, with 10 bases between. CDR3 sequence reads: CSVVPTENTEAFF. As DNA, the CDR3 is TGCAGCGTTGTCCCTACAGAGAACACTGAAGCTTTCTTT.

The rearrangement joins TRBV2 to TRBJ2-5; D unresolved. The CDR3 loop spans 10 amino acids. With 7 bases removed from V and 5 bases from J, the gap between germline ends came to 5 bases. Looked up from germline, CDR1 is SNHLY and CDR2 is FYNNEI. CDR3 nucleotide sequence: TGTGCCAGCACTCTGGAGACCCAGTACTTC. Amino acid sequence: CASTLETQYF.

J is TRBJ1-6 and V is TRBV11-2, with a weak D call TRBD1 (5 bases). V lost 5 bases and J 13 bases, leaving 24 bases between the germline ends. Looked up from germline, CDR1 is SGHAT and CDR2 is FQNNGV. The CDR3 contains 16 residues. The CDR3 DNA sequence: TGTGCCAGCAGCCCCAGCGGGGCCGGCGCGAGGGTGCCCCTCCACTTT. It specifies CASSPSGAGARVPLHF.

This chain's CDR3 is CASSFGQGARNEQFF. The DNA for the CDR3 is TGTGCCAGCAGCTTTGGACAGGGGGCTAGGAATGAGCAGTTCTTC. The chain has TRBV7-9 and TRBJ2-1, with 11 bases aligning to TRBD1. In germline, CDR1 is SEHNR, CDR2 FQNEAQ (reference sequence). CDR3 size: 15 residues. Trimming removed 3 bases from V and 7 bases from J; junction bases left unmatched: 5.

In nucleotides, the CDR3 is TGTGCCAGCAGCTCCGCATATGGCTACACCTTC. Translated: CASSSAYGYTF. The gene calls are TRBV5-8 and TRBJ1-2; D ambiguous. Germline assignment: CDR1 SGHTS and CDR2 YDEGEE. Deletions cut 3 bases from V and 5 bases from J, with 5 bases between. The CDR3 sequence is 11 residues long.

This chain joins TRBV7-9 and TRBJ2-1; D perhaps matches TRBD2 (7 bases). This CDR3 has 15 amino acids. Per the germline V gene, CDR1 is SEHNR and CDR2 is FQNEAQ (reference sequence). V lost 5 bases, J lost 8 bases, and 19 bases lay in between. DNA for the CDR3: TGTGCCAGCAGCCAGAGGGGGGGGGCTATCGATGAGCAGTTCTTC. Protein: CASSQRGGAIDEQFF.

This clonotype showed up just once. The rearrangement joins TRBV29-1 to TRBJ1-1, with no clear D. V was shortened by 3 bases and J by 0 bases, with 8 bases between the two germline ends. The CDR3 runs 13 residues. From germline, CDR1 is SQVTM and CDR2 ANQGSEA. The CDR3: CSVEAALNTEAFF. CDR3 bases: TGCAGCGTTGAGGCAGCCTTGAACACTGAAGCTTTCTTT.

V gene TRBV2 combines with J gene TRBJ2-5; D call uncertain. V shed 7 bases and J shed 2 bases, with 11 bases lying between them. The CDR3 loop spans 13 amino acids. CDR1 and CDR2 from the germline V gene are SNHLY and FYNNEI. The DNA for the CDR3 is TGTGCCAGCACTCAGGCAAATCAAGAGACCCAGTACTTC. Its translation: CASTQANQETQYF.